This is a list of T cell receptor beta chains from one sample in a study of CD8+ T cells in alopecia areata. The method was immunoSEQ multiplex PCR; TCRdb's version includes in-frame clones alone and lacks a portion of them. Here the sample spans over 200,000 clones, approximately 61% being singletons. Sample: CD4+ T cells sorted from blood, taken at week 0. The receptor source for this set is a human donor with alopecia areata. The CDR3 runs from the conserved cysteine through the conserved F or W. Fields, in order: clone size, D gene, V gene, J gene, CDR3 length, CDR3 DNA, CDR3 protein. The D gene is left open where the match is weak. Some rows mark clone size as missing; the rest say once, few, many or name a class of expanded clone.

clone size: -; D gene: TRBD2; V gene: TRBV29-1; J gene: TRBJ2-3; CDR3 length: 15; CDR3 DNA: TGCAGCGTCTCTAGCGGGGGACCGAGCACAGATACGCAGTATTTT; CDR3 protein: CSVSSGGPSTDTQYF
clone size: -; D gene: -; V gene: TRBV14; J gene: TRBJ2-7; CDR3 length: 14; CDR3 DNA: TGTGCCAGCAGCCAAGGCACCTCGGCGGGGGAGCAGTACTTC; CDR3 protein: CASSQGTSAGEQYF
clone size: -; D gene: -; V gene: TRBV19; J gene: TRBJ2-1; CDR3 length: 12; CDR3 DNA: TGTGCCAGTAGTAGGATAAATGGTGACCAGTTCTTC; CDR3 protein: CASSRINGDQFF
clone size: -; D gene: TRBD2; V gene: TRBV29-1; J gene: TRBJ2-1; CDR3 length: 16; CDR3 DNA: TGCAGCGTTGAACGAGGGAGCGGGGGAGGGTACAATGAGCAGTTCTTC; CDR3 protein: CSVERGSGGGYNEQFF
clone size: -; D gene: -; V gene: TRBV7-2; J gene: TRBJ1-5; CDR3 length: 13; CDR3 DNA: TGTGCCAGCAGCTCCCACTATGCGGAGCCCCAGCATTTT; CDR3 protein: CASSSHYAEPQHF
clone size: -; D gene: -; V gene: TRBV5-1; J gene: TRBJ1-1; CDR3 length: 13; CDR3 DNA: TGCGCCAGCAGCGGACAACAGGGAACTGAAGCTCTCTTT; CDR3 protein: CASSGQQGTEALF
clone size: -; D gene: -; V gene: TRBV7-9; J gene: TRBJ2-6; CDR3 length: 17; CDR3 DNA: TGTGCCAGCAGCCCCCGGGACCGCCACTCTGGGGCCAACGTCCTGACTTTC; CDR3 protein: CASSPRDRHSGANVLTF
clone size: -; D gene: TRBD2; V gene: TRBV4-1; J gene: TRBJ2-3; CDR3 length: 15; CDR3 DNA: TGCGCCAGCAGCCTCACACTAGCGGGCACAGATACGCAGTATTTT; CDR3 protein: CASSLTLAGTDTQYF
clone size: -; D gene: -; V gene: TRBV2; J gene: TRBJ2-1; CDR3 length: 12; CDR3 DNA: TGTGCCAGCAGACAGGGTGACAATGAGCAGTTCTTC; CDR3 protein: CASRQGDNEQFF
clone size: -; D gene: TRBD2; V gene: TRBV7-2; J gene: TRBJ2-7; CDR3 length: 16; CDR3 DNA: TGTGCCAGCAGCCGATCAGCGGGAGACCCGACCTACGAGCAGTACTTC; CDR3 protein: CASSRSAGDPTYEQYF
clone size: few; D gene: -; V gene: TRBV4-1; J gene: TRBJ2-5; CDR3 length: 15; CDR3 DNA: TGCGCCAGCAGCCAAGACTCGTGGGGCAGGGAGACCCAGTACTTC; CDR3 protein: CASSQDSWGRETQYF
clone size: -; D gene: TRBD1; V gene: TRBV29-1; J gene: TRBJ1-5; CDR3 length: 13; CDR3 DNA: TGCAGCGCCAGGGACAGAACCGATCAGCCCCAGCATTTT; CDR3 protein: CSARDRTDQPQHF
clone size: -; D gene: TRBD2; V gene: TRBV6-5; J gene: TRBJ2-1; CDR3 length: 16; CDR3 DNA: TGTGCCAGCAGTTATCCCAGCGGGGAAACCTACAATGAGCAGTTCTTC; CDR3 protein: CASSYPSGETYNEQFF
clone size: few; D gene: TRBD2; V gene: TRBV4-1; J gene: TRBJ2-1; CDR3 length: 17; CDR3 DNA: TGCGCCAGCAGCCAGGGACTAGCGGGACGGTTCTACAATGAGCAGTTCTTC; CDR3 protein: CASSQGLAGRFYNEQFF
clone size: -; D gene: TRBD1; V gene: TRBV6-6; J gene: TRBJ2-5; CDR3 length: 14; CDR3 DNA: TGTGCCAGCACCCGCGCAGGGGGCGCAGAGACCCAGTACTTC; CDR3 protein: CASTRAGGAETQYF
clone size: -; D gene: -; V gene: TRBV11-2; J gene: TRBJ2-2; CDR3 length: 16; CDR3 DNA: TGTGCCAGCAGCTTAAATCCCGGGTTGAACACCGGGGAGCTGTTTTTT; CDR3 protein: CASSLNPGLNTGELFF
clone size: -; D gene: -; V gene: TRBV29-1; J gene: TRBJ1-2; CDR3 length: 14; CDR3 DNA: TGCAGCGTTGGACGTCCGGGGGCTAACTATGGCTACACCTTC; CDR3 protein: CSVGRPGANYGYTF
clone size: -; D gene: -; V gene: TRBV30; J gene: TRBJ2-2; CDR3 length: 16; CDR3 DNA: TGTGCCTGGACCCGACTGAGCGGATCGAACACCGGGGAGCTGTTTTTT; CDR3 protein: CAWTRLSGSNTGELFF
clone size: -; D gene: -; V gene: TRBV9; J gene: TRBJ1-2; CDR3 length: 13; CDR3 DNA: TGTGCCAGCAGCGTAGACGATAACTATGGCTACACCTTC; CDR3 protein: CASSVDDNYGYTF
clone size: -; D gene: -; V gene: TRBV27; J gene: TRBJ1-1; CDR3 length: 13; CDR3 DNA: TGTGCCAGCAGTTTAGGGGGCAGGGGTGAAGCTTTCTTT; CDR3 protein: CASSLGGRGEAFF
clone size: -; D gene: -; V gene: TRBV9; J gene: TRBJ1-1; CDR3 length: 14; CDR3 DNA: TGTGCCAGCAGCGCGGTGACAGGCGGGGCTGAAGCTTTCTTT; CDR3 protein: CASSAVTGGAEAFF
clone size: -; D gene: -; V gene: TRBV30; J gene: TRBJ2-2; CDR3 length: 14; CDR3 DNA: TGTGCCTGGAGTGTACGAAGCAACACCGGGGAGCTGTTTTTT; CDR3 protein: CAWSVRSNTGELFF
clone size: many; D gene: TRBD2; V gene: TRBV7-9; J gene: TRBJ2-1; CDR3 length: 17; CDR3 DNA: TGTGCCAGCAGCCCCCCGGGGGGTAGCGGGAGAGACAATGAGCAGTTCTTC; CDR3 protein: CASSPPGGSGRDNEQFF
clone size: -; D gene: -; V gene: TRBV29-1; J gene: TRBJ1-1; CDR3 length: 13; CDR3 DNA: TGCAGCGTCGCTGGACGGCTGAACACTGAAGCTTTCTTT; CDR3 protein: CSVAGRLNTEAFF
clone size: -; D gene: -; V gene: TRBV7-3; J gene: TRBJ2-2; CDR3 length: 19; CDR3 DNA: TGTGCCAGCAGCGAGAAAGGCCGGGTGTACGGCCGGGACACCGGGGAGCTGTTTTTT; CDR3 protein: CASSEKGRVYGRDTGELFF
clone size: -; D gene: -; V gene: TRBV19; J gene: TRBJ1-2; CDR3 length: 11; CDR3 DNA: TGTGCCTCTTGGGGCGCCTATGGCTACACCTTC; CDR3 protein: CASWGAYGYTF
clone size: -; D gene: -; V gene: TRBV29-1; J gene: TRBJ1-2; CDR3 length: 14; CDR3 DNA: TGCAGCGTTGAAGATTCAATCACGGGGAATGGCTACACCTTC; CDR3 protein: CSVEDSITGNGYTF
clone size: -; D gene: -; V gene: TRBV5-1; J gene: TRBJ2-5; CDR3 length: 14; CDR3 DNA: TGCGCCAGCAGCTTGGCTGGGGACACGGAGACCCAGTACTTC; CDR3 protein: CASSLAGDTETQYF
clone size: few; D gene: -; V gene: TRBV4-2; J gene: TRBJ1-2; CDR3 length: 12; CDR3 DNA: TGTGCCAGCAGCCAAGATAGCTACGGCTACACCTTC; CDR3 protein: CASSQDSYGYTF
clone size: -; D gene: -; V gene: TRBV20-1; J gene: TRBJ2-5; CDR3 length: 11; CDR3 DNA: TGCAGTGCCCCTAGTCCCGAGACCCAGTACTTC; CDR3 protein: CSAPSPETQYF
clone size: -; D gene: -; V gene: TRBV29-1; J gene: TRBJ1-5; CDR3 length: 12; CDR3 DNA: TGCAGCCCCCCCAGGGCAGGCCAGCCCCAGCATTTT; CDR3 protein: CSPPRAGQPQHF
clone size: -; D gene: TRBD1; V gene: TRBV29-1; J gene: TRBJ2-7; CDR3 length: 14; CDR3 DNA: TGCAGCGTCTCGGACCCGGGACAGGGCTACGAGCAGTACTTC; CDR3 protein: CSVSDPGQGYEQYF